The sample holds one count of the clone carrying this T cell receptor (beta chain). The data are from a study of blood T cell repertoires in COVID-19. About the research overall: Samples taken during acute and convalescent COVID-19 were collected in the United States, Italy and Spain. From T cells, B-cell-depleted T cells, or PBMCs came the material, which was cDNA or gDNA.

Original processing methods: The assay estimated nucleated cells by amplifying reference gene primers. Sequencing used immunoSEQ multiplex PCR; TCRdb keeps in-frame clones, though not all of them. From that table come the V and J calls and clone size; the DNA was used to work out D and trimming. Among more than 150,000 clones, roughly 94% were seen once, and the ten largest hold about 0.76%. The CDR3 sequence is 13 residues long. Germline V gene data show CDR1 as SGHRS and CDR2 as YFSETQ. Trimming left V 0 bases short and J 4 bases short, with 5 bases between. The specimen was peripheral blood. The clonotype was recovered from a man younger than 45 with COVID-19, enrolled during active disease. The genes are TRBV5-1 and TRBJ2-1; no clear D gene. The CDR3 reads CASSLATYNEQFF. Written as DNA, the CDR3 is TGCGCCAGCAGCTTGGCAACATACAATGAGCAGTTCTTC.